Each of the 27 T cell receptor beta chains below was sequenced from the same sample in a study of shared clonotypes between healthy human individuals. Profiling relied on immunoSEQ multiplex PCR, and the TCRdb table lists in-frame clones only, not all of them. Of 800,000 to 950,000 clones detected, about 96% appear once; the ten largest clones hold around 0.25%. CD45RO-negative CD8 cells positively selected for CCR7 made up the naive population, which excluded terminally differentiated effector memory CD45RA+ cells. Sequences were obtained from naive CD8+ T cells sorted from blood. The receptors come from a man aged 25 to 40 in good health.

The chain combines TRBV30 with TRBJ2-7, with D perhaps matching TRBD2 (5 bases). The germline V gene encodes CDR1 GTSNPN and CDR2 SVGIG (reference sequence). V was clipped by 2 bases and J by 2 bases, with 10 bases between them. This CDR3 region has 13 residues. CDR3 nucleotides: TGTGCCTGGAGTCAGACTAACCCCTACGAGCAGTACTTC. Amino acids: CAWSQTNPYEQYF.

As concerns this clone: Other DNA sequences in the sample encode the same CDR3. This rearrangement joins TRBV11-2 to TRBJ2-7; D is ambiguous. The germline V and J ends were trimmed by 5 bases and 3 bases, with 11 bases remaining between them. There are 13 residues in the CDR3. Germline V CDR1 and CDR2: SGHAT, FQNNGV. The CDR3 region has the DNA TGTGCCAGCAGCCTCGGGCCAATCTACGAGCAGTACTTC. It specifies CASSLGPIYEQYF.

The rearrangement uses TRBV4-3 and TRBJ2-7, with 11 bases that match TRBD2. V lost 0 bases, J lost 6 bases, and 4 bases stayed unmatched. The CDR3 contains 15 residues. Looked up from germline, CDR1 is LGHNA and CDR2 is YSLEER. The chain's CDR3 is CASSQERLAGGEQYF. CDR3 in DNA: TGCGCCAGCAGCCAAGAGCGGCTAGCGGGAGGCGAGCAGTACTTC.

The rearrangement joins TRBV7-9 to TRBJ2-1, with D perhaps assigned TRBD1 or TRBD2 (5 bases each). V was pared by 7 bases and J by 3 bases, with 19 bases between. Germline lookup yields CDR1 SEHNR and CDR2 FQNEAQ (reference sequence). This CDR3 comprises 16 residues. The CDR3 here is CASTSTGRSLYNEQFF. The DNA for the CDR3 is TGTGCCAGCACCTCCACGGGACGGAGTCTCTACAATGAGCAGTTCTTC.

V usage is TRBV14 and J usage is TRBJ2-3; possibly TRBD1 or TRBD2 for D (5 bases each). Germline V gives CDR1 SGHDN, CDR2 FVKESK. The ends were cut back, 0 bases at V and 4 bases at J, with 11 bases in the middle. This CDR3 is built from 15 residues. Written as DNA, the CDR3 is TGTGCCAGCAGCCAAGAGGGGGTAGGAGCAGATACGCAGTATTTT. It encodes CASSQEGVGADTQYF.

A remark on this clone: This sample includes further DNA sequences coding for the same CDR3. V usage is TRBV11-2 and J usage is TRBJ2-7; no definite D call. The CDR3 covers 13 residues. Germline CDR1 SGHAT, CDR2 FQNNGV. The V end was cut by 3 bases, the J end by 2 bases, with 8 bases between. In nucleotides, the CDR3 is TGTGCCAGCAGCTTGGCAGCCGCCTACGAGCAGTACTTC. As protein: CASSLAAAYEQYF.

The chain combines TRBV30 with TRBJ2-3, with TRBD1 matching over 9 bases. Per the germline V gene, CDR1 is GTSNPN and CDR2 is SVGIG (reference sequence). This CDR3 is built from 14 residues. The V segment lost 2 bases and the J segment 4 bases; nucleotides outside the gene matches: 4. CDR3 in amino acids: CAWSMGQGSDTQYF. CDR3 nucleotide sequence: TGTGCCTGGAGTATGGGACAGGGCTCAGATACGCAGTATTTT.

The rearrangement joins TRBV2 to TRBJ1-6; possible D gene TRBD1, 5 bases. This CDR3 spans 17 amino acids. V dropped 1 base and J dropped 2 bases, with 12 bases sitting between them. From germline, CDR1 is SNHLY and CDR2 FYNNEI. CDR3 sequence (DNA): TGTGCCAGCAGTGAAGTCCAGGGAAGGACCTATAATTCACCCCTCCACTTT. Amino acids: CASSEVQGRTYNSPLHF.

Notes on this clone: The germline gene is not matched at one end of the junction; a read error may be the cause. The V gene is TRBV7-7, the J gene TRBJ2-7, with 10 bases identical to TRBD1. The CDR3 length is 15 residues. The V gene's germline CDR1 is SSHAT and CDR2 FNYEAQ (reference sequence). This CDR3 reads CASSVGQGVTYEQYF. The DNA for the CDR3 is TGTGCTAGCAGCGTCGGACAGGGGGTGACATACGAGCAGTACTTC.

The V gene is TRBV28, the J gene TRBJ2-3; TRBD1 agrees at 7 bases. This CDR3 region has 17 residues. After removal of 11 bases from V and 4 bases from J, the junction contained 21 bases not matched to a gene. CDR1 and CDR2 from the germline V gene are MDHEN and SYDVKM. The CDR3, as DNA: TGTGCCGCCCAGGAGGTGACAGGGTGGATCGGTGCAGATACGCAGTATTTT. It is translated as CAAQEVTGWIGADTQYF. Complete variable domain (other parts from reference TRBV28 and TRBJ2-3): DVKVTQSSRYLVKRTGEKVFLECVQDMDHENMFWYRQDPGLGLRLIYFSYDVKMKEKGDIPEGYSVSREKKERFSLILESASTNQTSMYLCAAQEVTGWIGADTQYFGPGTRLTVL.

This clone was recorded only once. This chain joins TRBV10-1 and TRBJ2-2, with no clear D. CDR1 and CDR2 from the germline V gene are WNHNN and SYGVQD (reference sequence). This CDR3 has 11 amino acids. Trimming took 9 bases from V and 2 from J, leaving 4 bases between them. Here the CDR3 reads CASSNTGELFF. CDR3 DNA: TGCGCCAGTTCCAACACCGGGGAGCTGTTTTTT.

The chain uses TRBV29-1 and TRBJ2-2; no firm D call. Germline CDR1 is SQVTM and CDR2 is ANQGSEA. With 4 bases removed from V and 3 bases from J, the gap between germline ends came to 9 bases. This CDR3 has 13 amino acids. CDR3 in DNA: TGCAGCGTTGGTGCCGGCGACACCGGGGAGCTGTTTTTT. Its translation is CSVGAGDTGELFF.

The V call is TRBV20-1, the J call TRBJ1-1; D gene ambiguous. Germline V CDR1 and CDR2: DFQATT, SNEGSKA (reference sequence). CDR3 length: 11 amino acids. The ends were cut back, 3 bases at V and 5 bases at J, with 7 bases in the middle. The CDR3 DNA reads as TGCAGTGCTAGTCAAGGGACTGAAGCTTTCTTT. It codes for CSASQGTEAFF.

The rearrangement uses TRBV30 and TRBJ2-1, with D possibly being TRBD2 (5 bases). The CDR3 has 14 amino acids. Germline V gene data show CDR1 as GTSNPN and CDR2 as SVGIG (reference sequence). V lost 2 bases and J lost 5, with 13 bases in between. The CDR3 region has the DNA TGTGCCTGGAGTCTAGCCTCGTTCGACAATGAGCAGTTCTTC. It yields the protein CAWSLASFDNEQFF.

In its sample, this clone was seen once. The chain combines TRBV9 with TRBJ2-7, with 9 bases identical to TRBD1. The germline V gene has CDR1 SGDLS and CDR2 YYNGEE. With 5 bases clipped from V and 5 bases from J, the junction kept 8 bases outside the gene matches. This CDR3 is 14 amino acids long. CDR3 nucleotide sequence: TGTGCCAGCAGTGCCGGGACAGGGTTCCACGAGCAGTACTTC. Translated: CASSAGTGFHEQYF.

V and J are TRBV4-1 and TRBJ2-2, with 13 bases that match TRBD2. The CDR3 is 16 residues long. Germline values: CDR1 MGHRA, CDR2 YSYEKL. V gave up 4 bases and J gave up 3 bases; unmatched junction bases: 2. The CDR3 here is CASSPTSGRYTGELFF. Written as DNA, the CDR3 is TGCGCCAGCAGCCCGACTAGCGGGAGGTACACCGGGGAGCTGTTTTTT.

The chain employs TRBV29-1 and TRBJ1-1; perhaps TRBD1 as D (5 bases). This CDR3 contains 15 residues. In germline, CDR1 is SQVTM, CDR2 ANQGSEA. Trimming took 6 bases from V and 4 from J, leaving 21 bases between them. The CDR3 spells CSVYGGDWASTEAFF. The CDR3 DNA follows: TGCAGCGTCTACGGGGGGGATTGGGCAAGCACTGAAGCTTTCTTT.

The chain employs TRBV7-9 and TRBJ2-5; D is undetermined. V was shortened by 6 bases and J by 3 bases, with 8 bases between the two germline ends. Germline V gene data show CDR1 as SEHNR and CDR2 as FQNEAQ (reference sequence). The CDR3 has 12 amino acids. The CDR3 protein is CASREDKETQYF. The CDR3, as DNA: TGTGCCAGCAGAGAGGATAAAGAGACCCAGTACTTC.

The DNA of the CDR3 is TGTGCCAGCAGCCTTCTGTGGGGTCAGCCCCAGCATTTT. It codes for CASSLLWGQPQHF. The V and J genes are TRBV6-6 and TRBJ1-5, with unresolved D. V gave up 6 bases and J gave up 6 bases, with 12 bases separating them. The CDR3 extends over 13 amino acids. Germline assignment: CDR1 MNHNY and CDR2 SVGAGI (reference sequence).

This chain connects TRBV4-1 to TRBJ2-3, with 8 bases matching TRBD2. The CDR3 runs 18 residues. V shed 2 bases, J shed 1 base, and the junction held 11 bases outside the gene matches. CDR1 and CDR2 from the germline V gene are MGHRA and YSYEKL. The CDR3 nucleotides are TGCGCCAGCAGCCAACGCTTAAGTCGGGAGGGCGGCACAGATACGCAGTATTTT. Translated: CASSQRLSREGGTDTQYF.

This clone was observed once. The chain couples TRBV29-1 to TRBJ2-1; TRBD1 aligns across 7 bases. The CDR3 is 15 amino acids. The V segment lost 8 bases and the J segment 8 bases; nucleotides outside the gene matches: 18. From germline, CDR1 is SQVTM and CDR2 ANQGSEA. The CDR3 sequence is CSLQGQASYWDEQFF. The CDR3 DNA follows: TGCAGCTTACAAGGACAGGCCTCCTATTGGGATGAGCAGTTCTTC.

The chain carries TRBV25-1 and TRBJ2-7; weak D call: TRBD2 (6 bases). V lost 10 bases to trimming and J lost 4 bases, with 17 bases between them. Germline values: CDR1 MGHDK, CDR2 SYGVNS. The CDR3 consists of 13 residues. CDR3: CATAGSHGYEQYF. CDR3 in DNA: TGTGCCACGGCGGGGAGCCATGGGTACGAGCAGTACTTC.

The chain recombines TRBV27 with TRBJ2-7; a possible D gene is TRBD1 (6 bases). The CDR3 loop spans 12 amino acids. Germline-derived CDR1 and CDR2 are MNHEY and SMNVEV (reference sequence). Trimming removed 4 bases from V and 3 bases from J, with 7 bases in between. Here the CDR3 DNA reads TGTGCCAGCAGTTCACAGGGCTACGAGCAGTACTTC. Its protein product is CASSSQGYEQYF.

The genes are TRBV15 and TRBJ2-3; no definite D call. The ends were cut back, 2 bases at V and 2 bases at J, with 14 bases in the middle. Germline V gene lookup returns CDR1 LNHNV and CDR2 YYDKDF (reference sequence). CDR3 length equals 16 residues. DNA for the CDR3: TGTGCCACCAGCAGATCCGGTGATTTACTCACAGATACGCAGTATTTT. Its protein is CATSRSGDLLTDTQYF.

The genes are TRBV21-1 and TRBJ2-7; the DNA was not used to check the table's D call, TRBD2. TRBV21-1 represents a pseudogene. CDR3 length equals 15 residues. In DNA, the CDR3 is TGTGCCAGCAGCAAGGGACTGTACGGCTACTACGAGCAGTACTTC. It translates to CASSKGLYGYYEQYF.

This rearrangement joins TRBV18 to TRBJ2-7; D not resolved. This CDR3 comprises 16 residues. Germline V gene lookup returns CDR1 KGHSH and CDR2 LQKENI. Trimming stripped 3 bases from V and 0 bases from J, with 15 bases between. The CDR3 DNA sequence: TGTGCCAGCTCACCCCCCGGGTCCTGGAGCTCCTACGAGCAGTACTTC. Encoded protein: CASSPPGSWSSYEQYF.

The V and J genes are TRBV28 and TRBJ2-7; D possibly uses TRBD1 or TRBD2 (5 bases each). Germline loops: CDR1 MDHEN, CDR2 SYDVKM. V lost 7 bases and J 3 bases, leaving 22 bases between the germline ends. The CDR3 has 16 residues. CDR3 protein: CASTATTLGRNYEQYF. The DNA of the CDR3 is TGTGCCAGCACCGCCACCACCTTGGGACGGAACTACGAGCAGTACTTC.